The 32 T cell receptor beta chains below were found in one sample sequenced in a study of T cells in Graves' hyperthyroidism and ophthalmopathy. The source material, RNA transcripts, was used to amplify TCR beta CDR3 regions. Initially, a first-round RT-PCR of the TCR CDR3 employed the HTBI primer set. TCRdb processed the multiplex PCR reads anew with MiXCR; each CDR3 protein has one entry. The sample includes over 650,000 distinct CDR3 sequences, nearly 45% of them seen just once. The source material was peripheral blood or thyroid tissue (not recorded which). The receptors come from an adult man with Graves' disease, either hyperthyroidism or ophthalmopathy (not recorded which).

V and J are TRBV7-8 and TRBJ1-6, with D unresolved. CDR1 is SGHVS, CDR2 FQNEAQ, per germline. The CDR3 covers 13 residues. V was cut by 6 bases and J by 7 bases, with 10 bases left in between. The CDR3 DNA reads TGTGCCAGCAGAGACTTTGACAATTCACCCCTCCACTTT. This sequence encodes CASRDFDNSPLHF.

This clonotype showed up just a few times. This sequence joins TRBV5-1 and TRBJ2-7, with TRBD2 identical over 10 bases. The V gene end was trimmed by 0 bases and the J gene end by 6 bases; junction bases not matched to a gene: 6. This CDR3 spans 15 amino acids. Per the germline V gene, CDR1 is SGHRS and CDR2 is YFSETQ. CDR3 sequence: CASSLALAGAVEQYF. CDR3 sequence (DNA): TGCGCCAGCAGCTTGGCCCTAGCGGGAGCTGTCGAGCAGTACTTC.

The rearrangement uses TRBV7-2 and TRBJ1-6; possible D gene TRBD1, 6 bases. The CDR3 covers 14 residues. Per germline, CDR1 SGHTA and CDR2 FQGNSA. Trimming shortened V by 5 bases and J by 7 bases, and 12 bases separated the two germline ends. In DNA, the CDR3 is TGTGCCAGCAGCAACGGACAGACGAATTCACCCCTCCACTTT. Amino acids: CASSNGQTNSPLHF.

This clonotype showed up just a few times. The chain combines TRBV29-1 with TRBJ1-5, with D hard to call. The CDR3 runs to 13 residues. Per the germline V gene, CDR1 is SQVTM and CDR2 is ANQGSEA. Trimming cost V 0 bases and J 4 bases, with 7 bases left between them. The DNA for the CDR3 is TGCAGCGTTGAAGACACGGGTAATCAGCCCCAGCATTTT. Its protein product is CSVEDTGNQPQHF. The full variable domain, with the rest looked up from reference TRBV29-1 and TRBJ1-5, is SAVISQKPSRDICQRGTSLTIQCQVDSQVTMMFWYRQQPGQSLTLIATANQGSEATYESGFVIDKFPISRPNLTFSTLTVSNMSPEDSSIYLCSVEDTGNQPQHFGDGTRLSIL.

On this clonotype itself: This may arise from a read error, as a much more abundant clone is one base away. J is TRBJ1-2 and V is TRBV11-1; no clear D. Trimming removed 0 bases from V and 4 bases from J, with 3 bases in between. The germline V gene encodes CDR1 SGHAT and CDR2 FQDESV (reference sequence). The CDR3 is made up of 12 amino acids. CDR3 loop: CASSLASYGYTF. In nucleotides, the CDR3 is TGTGCCAGCAGCTTAGCCTCCTATGGCTACACCTTC.

The chain carries TRBV29-1 and TRBJ1-2, with TRBD1 as a possible D gene (5 bases). Trimming removed 7 bases from V and 2 bases from J, with 14 bases in between. The germline V gene encodes CDR1 SQVTM and CDR2 ANQGSEA. The CDR3 has 13 residues. CDR3 in DNA: TGCAGCGCCATGAACAGGATAAACTATGGCTACACCTTC. Protein: CSAMNRINYGYTF.

As DNA, the CDR3 is TGCAGCAGGGCAGGGGGTAGGAGCAATCAGCCCCAGCATTTT. Translating gives CSRAGGRSNQPQHF. The gene calls are TRBV29-1 and TRBJ1-5, with 7 nucleotides matching TRBD1. CDR3 length: 14 amino acids. Germline-derived CDR1 and CDR2 are SQVTM and ANQGSEA. Trimming cost V 8 bases and J 1 base; bases outside gene matches: 8.

The rearrangement joins TRBV29-1 to TRBJ1-2; TRBD1 agrees at 8 bases. The CDR3 extends over 11 amino acids. Unmatched junction bases numbered 6, after V lost 8 bases and J lost 7 bases. CDR1 and CDR2 (germline): SQVTM, ANQGSEA. The CDR3 bases are TGCAGCTCTCGACAGGGGAGTGGCTACACCTTC. Translating gives CSSRQGSGYTF.

This clonotype showed up just a few times. The chain joins TRBV7-9 to TRBJ1-3; 7 positions match TRBD1. Trimming removed 5 bases from V and 0 bases from J; junction bases left unmatched: 4. Germline CDR1 is SEHNR and CDR2 is FQNEAQ (reference sequence). The CDR3 length is 15 residues. The CDR3 DNA sequence: TGTGCCAGCAGCACCGGGACAGTCTCTGGAAACACCATATATTTT. Amino acids: CASSTGTVSGNTIYF.

The chain employs TRBV20-1 and TRBJ2-7; 8 positions agree with TRBD2. Germline V gene data show CDR1 as DFQATT and CDR2 as SNEGSKA (reference sequence). V gave up 5 bases and J gave up 3 bases; unmatched junction bases: 9. The CDR3 has 14 amino acids. The CDR3, as DNA: TGCAGTGCTCCGGGGGTAGCGGGGCACTACGAGCAGTACTTC. It is translated as CSAPGVAGHYEQYF.

V is TRBV2 and J is TRBJ2-5, with D perhaps being TRBD1 or TRBD2 (5 bases each). Germline V gene sequence: CDR1 SNHLY, CDR2 FYNNEI. This CDR3 is 16 amino acids long. Trimming cost V 2 bases and J 0 bases, with 13 bases left between them. CDR3 protein: CASSEYRGAYQETQYF. The CDR3, as DNA: TGTGCCAGCAGTGAATATAGGGGAGCCTACCAAGAGACCCAGTACTTC.

The table lists this clonotype with many counts. V is TRBV25-1 and J is TRBJ1-6, with 7 bases fitting TRBD1. The V and J ends lost 4 bases and 12 bases, in that order; junction bases with no gene match: 9. The CDR3 is 14 residues long. CDR1 MGHDK and CDR2 SYGVNS come from the germline V gene. Here the CDR3 reads CASSGGQVFKPLHF. The CDR3 DNA is TGTGCCAGCAGTGGAGGACAGGTTTTTAAACCCCTCCACTTT.

This chain uses TRBV10-1 with TRBJ1-2; tentative D call: TRBD1 (6 bases). Trimming cost V 0 bases and J 6 bases, with 14 bases left between them. The length of the CDR3 is 15 residues. CDR1 WNHNN and CDR2 SYGVQD come from the germline V gene (reference sequence). The DNA for the CDR3 is TGCGCCAGCAGTGAGTCGGACAGACCCCTAGATGGCTACACCTTC. As protein: CASSESDRPLDGYTF.

The V and J genes are TRBV15 and TRBJ2-7; D perhaps matches TRBD1 (6 bases). Germline assignment: CDR1 LNHNV and CDR2 YYDKDF (reference sequence). CDR3 length: 13 amino acids. Between the trimmed V and J ends, which lost 3 bases and 4 bases, there was a span of 10 bases. The CDR3 coding sequence is TGTGCCACCAGCAGTCAGACAGGATACGAGCAGTACTTC. It codes for CATSSQTGYEQYF. The variable domain in full, with the rest retrieved from reference TRBV15 and TRBJ2-7, is DAMVIQNPRYQVTQFGKPVTLSCSQTLNHNVMYWYQQKSSQAPKLLFHYYDKDFNNEADTPDNFQSRRPNTSFCFLDIRSPGLGDTAMYLCATSSQTGYEQYFGPGTRLTVT.

This clonotype was found many times. This chain uses TRBV7-8 with TRBJ2-7; D unclear. CDR1 SGHVS and CDR2 FQNEAQ come from the germline V gene. The V and J ends lost 4 bases and 2 bases respectively, with 3 bases between them. This CDR3 is 11 amino acids long. CDR3 coding DNA: TGTGCCAGCAGCTACGCCTACGAGCAGTACTTC. It yields the protein CASSYAYEQYF.

The V gene is TRBV24-1, the J gene TRBJ1-4; D call uncertain. Germline CDR1 and CDR2: KGHDR and SFDVKD. CDR3 size: 13 residues. Trimming took 4 bases from V and 8 from J, leaving 10 bases between them. The CDR3 DNA is TGTGCCACCAGTGACATGGAAGGGGAAAAACTGTTTTTT. The encoded protein is CATSDMEGEKLFF.

This clonotype was seen more than once but under ten times. The genes are TRBV4-1 and TRBJ2-2; 8 positions agree with TRBD2. CDR3 size: 14 residues. Germline V lookup: CDR1 MGHRA, CDR2 YSYEKL. With 5 bases clipped from V and 4 bases from J, the junction kept 3 bases outside the gene matches. The CDR3 is CASSEAGVTGELFF. DNA for the CDR3: TGCGCCAGCAGCGAAGCGGGAGTCACCGGGGAGCTGTTTTTT.

The V gene is TRBV24-1, the J gene TRBJ2-3; D is unclear. V was clipped by 0 bases and J by 3 bases, with 3 bases between them. The CDR3 length is 13 residues. Germline lookup yields CDR1 KGHDR and CDR2 SFDVKD. This CDR3 reads CATSDLSTDTQYF. In nucleotides, the CDR3 is TGTGCCACCAGTGATTTGTCTACAGATACGCAGTATTTT.

This clonotype has only a few counts. The V call is TRBV7-9, the J call TRBJ2-5; 12 positions match TRBD2. Per germline, CDR1 SEHNR and CDR2 FQNEAQ (reference sequence). The CDR3 is 16 residues long. V lost 4 bases and J lost 5; bases outside the gene matches: 8. CDR3 residues: CASSSQTSGRTETQYF. CDR3 bases: TGTGCCAGCAGCTCCCAGACTAGCGGGAGAACTGAGACCCAGTACTTC.

The rearrangement uses TRBV20-1 and TRBJ1-1; no reliable D call. CDR3 length: 12 residues. Germline V gene lookup returns CDR1 DFQATT and CDR2 SNEGSKA (reference sequence). V was cut by 8 bases and J by 7 bases, with 17 bases left in between. Here the CDR3 DNA reads TGCAGTCCCCGTGTCTGGGAAGGTGAAGCTTTCTTT. This translates into CSPRVWEGEAFF.

This chain connects TRBV7-9 to TRBJ2-7; possibly TRBD1 for D (6 bases). This CDR3 has 17 amino acids. V lost 4 bases to trimming and J lost 1 base, with 20 bases between them. Germline-derived CDR1 and CDR2 are SEHNR and FQNEAQ (reference sequence). As DNA, the CDR3 is TGTGCCAGCAGCTCGATGGTCCGGGGACACGGATCCTACGAGCAGTACTTC. Translating gives CASSSMVRGHGSYEQYF. Filled out from reference TRBV7-9 and TRBJ2-7, the complete variable domain reads DTGVSQNPRHKITKRGQNVTFRCDPISEHNRLYWYRQTLGQGPEFLTYFQNEAQLEKSRLLSDRFSAERPKGSFSTLEIQRTEQGDSAMYLCASSSMVRGHGSYEQYFGPGTRLTVT.

The rearrangement joins TRBV7-9 to TRBJ2-7; 11 nucleotides match TRBD1. Germline CDR1 SEHNR, CDR2 FQNEAQ (reference sequence). The CDR3 contains 15 residues. The junction had 6 bases not matched to a gene; V was cut back by 6 bases and J by 2 bases. Here the CDR3 DNA reads TGTGCCAGCAGTTGGGGACAGGGGGGCACCTACGAGCAGTACTTC. This gives the protein CASSWGQGGTYEQYF.

This clonotype was recorded at least ten times. This chain uses TRBV9 with TRBJ1-6, with D possibly being TRBD1 (6 bases). The CDR3 runs 16 residues. V was trimmed by 0 bases and J by 2 bases, leaving 9 bases between them. Germline CDR1 and CDR2: SGDLS and YYNGEE. CDR3 DNA: TGTGCCAGCAGCGTAGAGGCAGGGGCCTATAATTCACCCCTCCACTTT. As protein: CASSVEAGAYNSPLHF.

This chain links TRBV7-3 with TRBJ2-2, with D perhaps being TRBD1 or TRBD2 (5 bases each). From germline, CDR1 is SGHTA and CDR2 FQGTGA. The CDR3 covers 16 residues. The V and J ends lost 5 bases and 4 bases respectively, with 17 bases between them. CDR3 residues: CASSIRGPPSTGELFF. The CDR3 DNA is TGTGCCAGCAGCATAAGGGGACCCCCTAGCACCGGGGAGCTGTTTTTT.

On this clonotype itself: It may be a read error: a sequence one base away is much more abundant. The rearrangement links TRBV29-1 to TRBJ1-1, with D possibly being TRBD1 (5 bases). The CDR3 contains 13 residues. Germline loops: CDR1 SQVTM, CDR2 ANQGSEA. V lost 7 bases and J lost 4, with 16 bases in between. The CDR3 spells CSGNKQGSTEAFF. Written as DNA, the CDR3 is TGCAGCGGGAATAAGCAGGGATCCACTGAAGCTTTCTTT.

This sequence joins TRBV19 and TRBJ2-7; possible D gene TRBD2, 5 bases. Germline V CDR1 and CDR2: LNHDA, SQIVND (reference sequence). Trimming took off 4 bases at V and 6 bases at J, with 13 bases between the two ends. The CDR3 has 13 amino acids. The DNA of the CDR3 is TGTGCCAGTAGTACCCATGGGAGCAGCGAGCAGTACTTC. Protein sequence: CASSTHGSSEQYF.

This clonotype was seen many times. The chain is built from TRBV24-1 and TRBJ1-6; D unresolved. Germline V gives CDR1 KGHDR, CDR2 SFDVKD. V shed 4 bases and J shed 7 bases, with 10 bases lying between them. The length of the CDR3 is 14 residues. Written as DNA, the CDR3 is TGTGCCACCAGTGAGAAAAGGCCGAATTCACCCCTCCACTTT. Amino acid sequence: CATSEKRPNSPLHF.

This clonotype was seen at least ten times. V gene TRBV7-8 combines with J gene TRBJ1-5; TRBD1 matches 8 bases. CDR3 length equals 16 residues. Germline trimming cut 5 bases from V and 5 bases from J; bases unmatched to any gene: 11. Germline CDR1 is SGHVS and CDR2 is FQNEAQ. In nucleotides, the CDR3 is TGTGCCAGCAGCCTAACCCCGGACAGGGTTTATCAGCCCCAGCATTTT. It encodes CASSLTPDRVYQPQHF.

The chain links TRBV6-5 to TRBJ2-2; 9 nucleotides match TRBD1. Losses at the gene ends were 0 bases for V and 6 bases for J; bases not matched to a gene: 5. Germline-derived CDR1 and CDR2 are MNHEY and SVGAGI. The CDR3 sequence is 16 residues long. The CDR3 sequence is CASSYSSDRGSGELFF. The CDR3 nucleotides are TGTGCCAGCAGTTACTCATCGGACAGGGGCTCCGGGGAGCTGTTTTTT.

This clonotype was observed a few times. One junction end does not reproduce the germline sequence, and a read error may be involved. The rearrangement links TRBV10-3 to TRBJ1-1, with D tentatively TRBD1 (5 bases). Germline V lookup: CDR1 ENHRY, CDR2 SYGVKD. This CDR3 comprises 13 residues. CDR3 sequence reads: CASSDWGVTEAFF. The CDR3 coding sequence is TGTGCCAGCAGTGACTGGGGGGTTACTGAAGCTTTCTTT.

There are many counts of this clonotype. One end of the junction is discordant with germline, which a read error may explain. The rearrangement links TRBV5-1 to TRBJ1-5; tentatively, D is TRBD1 (5 bases). CDR1 SGHRS and CDR2 YFSETQ come from the germline V gene. The CDR3 is made up of 15 amino acids. CDR3 sequence (DNA): TGCGCCAGCAGATTGGGGGTACTCGGTCAGCAGCCCCAGCATTTT. Residues: CASRLGVLGQQPQHF.

Regarding this clonotype: One base away lies a much larger clone, so this may be a sequencing read error. The CDR3 end shows no conserved phenylalanine or tryptophan, and so a read error is likely. The chain joins TRBV2 to TRBJ1-5; D is perhaps TRBD1 (6 bases). V lost 6 bases to trimming and J lost 1 base, with 13 bases between them. CDR1 and CDR2 (germline): SNHLY, FYNNEI. The CDR3 is 15 residues long. CDR3 nucleotide sequence: TGTGCCAGCAGCCACAGGGAAGCGAGCAATCAGCCCCAGCATCTT. Translation gives CASSHREASNQPQHL.